This is a list of T cell receptor beta chains from one sample in a study of cytomegalovirus exposure and HLA in healthy donors. Repertoires were generated with immunoSEQ multiplex PCR, while TCRdb's copy carries only in-frame clones and drops some. The data show 300,000 or so clones, 84% seen once. Material for sequencing was PBMCs. Receptors were obtained from a woman between 40 and 55 years old in good health and CMV-seropositive. Both conserved end residues are part of each CDR3. Each record gives: J gene, D gene, V gene, clone size, CDR3 DNA, CDR3 protein. The D gene is left open where the match is weak. Size values are once, few and many counts, or a class for expanded clones, and some rows have none.

TRBJ2-7,NA,TRBV5-1,NA,TGCGCCAGCAGCTTGGGTGACTCACGCTCCTACGAGCAGTACTTC,CASSLGDSRSYEQYF
TRBJ2-3,NA,TRBV18,once,TGTGCCAGCTCACCCCCGACAGCTTCGGATACGCAGTATTTT,CASSPPTASDTQYF
TRBJ1-2,NA,TRBV9,NA,TGTGCCAGCAGCGTAGACGGCTATGGCTACACCTTC,CASSVDGYGYTF
TRBJ2-4,TRBD2,TRBV10-2,NA,TGCGCCAGTAAACTAGCGGGATTGGGGGGGAACATTCAGTACTTC,CASKLAGLGGNIQYF
TRBJ2-2,TRBD2,TRBV5-1,NA,TGCGCCAGCAGCTTGTTTCTAGCGGGGAGCCAGGGGGACGGGGAGCTGTTTTTT,CASSLFLAGSQGDGELFF
TRBJ1-5,NA,TRBV19,NA,TGTGCCAGTAGTATTCTCCCAGGGCAGCCCCAGCATTTT,CASSILPGQPQHF
TRBJ2-3,TRBD2,TRBV9,NA,TGTGCCAGCTCTGCTCTAGCGGACACCACAGATACGCAGTATTTT,CASSALADTTDTQYF
TRBJ2-5,NA,TRBV5-5,NA,TGTGCCCGAGGGCCAGCGCCGGAGACCCAGTACTTC,CARGPAPETQYF
TRBJ1-4,TRBD1,TRBV6-5,NA,TGTGCCAGCAGACCCCTACAGGGGTCGAATGAAAAACTGTTTTTT,CASRPLQGSNEKLFF
TRBJ2-7,NA,TRBV7-2,NA,TGTGCCAGCAGCTTTTTCAAGTCGGGGGGCCCCTACGAGCAGTACTTC,CASSFFKSGGPYEQYF